The following is a T cell receptor (beta chain) sequence with its context. Its antigen remains undetermined. It has no much larger one-base neighbor in the sample; base qualities were not kept. The sample comes from a study of blood T cell repertoires in COVID-19 (dated by TCRdb to about 2020). The study in broad terms: Collaborator samples came from the United States, Italy and Spain and covered acute and convalescent phases of COVID-19. The material from the prospective study consisted of cDNA or gDNA derived from T cells, B-cell-depleted T cells, or PBMCs. Subjects who had been exposed to COVID-19, were actively infected with it, or had recovered from it provided the deeply sampled blood TCRbeta repertoires that made up the dataset. The repertoires were made available in a free public database intended to serve as a resource for research on the immune response to SARS-CoV-2. Samples were obtained from the ongoing ImmuneRACE study (first 160 participants) and from 950 to 1,500 subjects provided by 6 global collaborators. Sample metadata almost always included a de-identified subject ID, COVID-19 status, age in years and sex. Where available, HLA class I and class II types were taken from metadata supplied by the sample provider and were not determined by assay-based typing.

TCRbeta CDR3 regions were amplified from genomic DNA by means of the immunoSEQ Assay, a bias-controlled multiplex PCR. The authors processed their data as follows. The number of nucleated cells in each sample was estimated by amplification of reference gene primers within the assay. To quantify the absolute abundance of each unique TCRbeta CDR3 rearrangement, sequence reads were collapsed and filtered. Productive Simpson clonality was computed per sample as the square root of Simpson's diversity index over productive rearrangements. TCRdb provides this immuneACCESS table in a form limited to in-frame rearrangements. Some clones are lacking; in checked studies, under half of them reflect an unresolved V gene, and why the rest are absent is not known. The DNA was the basis for D and trimming; V, J and clone size are from that table. Counted in this sample were under 200,000 clones; approximately 85% of them appeared once. The ten largest clones represent about 9.4% of the sample.

Each collaborating institution followed its own protocols to collect whole blood in K2EDTA tubes. Collaborator samples were shipped for TCRbeta analysis as frozen whole blood, isolated PBMCs, or DNA extracted from either sample type. Sequences SGHDT (CDR1) and YYEEEE (CDR2) are obtained from the germline V gene. V ends up 4 bases short and J 0 bases short, with an unmatched junction base count of 3. Counted from cysteine to phenylalanine, this CDR3 has 15 amino acids. This entry keeps only the CDR3 DNA: 45 bases, framed from base 1. Broader findings and caveats from the paper: Clinical and demographic metadata were provided uncurated, with the amount varying by source and participant.

The sample consisted of peripheral blood. The TCR comes from a woman older than 75 with acute or convalescent COVID-19. The chain couples TRBV5-6 to TRBJ1-5, with 8 central nucleotides matching TRBD1. In nucleotides, the sequence is TGTGCCAGCAGCGGACAGGGAAATAGCAATCAGCCCCAGCATTTT. It specifies CASSGQGNSNQPQHF.